What follows is one T cell receptor (beta chain) and its context. What antigen it recognizes has not been identified. No base-level quality is on record; no much larger clone is a single base apart. This sample was included in a study of shared clonotypes between healthy human individuals (dated by TCRdb to 2019 to 2021). With respect to the entire study: A couple of women and a few men aged 18 to 49 years were included in the cohort. For each donor, three plates each were used for CD4 naive and CD4 memory, two plates were used for CD8 naive, and one plate was used for CD8 memory. To estimate repertoire size and how much clonotypes are shared between individuals, the study performed deep sequencing of blood TCR repertoires from about five healthy adults. Different laboratories and diverse techniques were used to prepare libraries and sequence TCR repertoires, to increase sequencing depth and limit assay-specific biases. Leukapheresis yielded between about 0.94 and 9 billion PBMCs per donor. Overall study results and their limits: Because the study included only a small number of donors, the genetic and exposure-history diversity represented was limited. Naive subsets generally had larger estimated clonotype richness than memory subsets. Sampling was limited to blood, and TCR repertoires in tissue likely differ from TCR repertoires in blood. Rarefaction of sorted-subset datasets indicated incomplete sequencing despite the large sequencing depth. When several donors were compared, the shared fraction of clonotypes was around 5% for naive CD4, about 4% for naive CD8, 2.3% for memory CD4, and 0.4% for memory CD8. Compared with non-shared clonotypes, the clonotypes found in all four sorted-subset donors had higher generation probabilities. Pairwise subsampling led to the expectation that sequencing depth would affect the degree of clonotype sharing among donors.

Using the deep immunoSEQ assay, TCR CDR3 regions were amplified from genomic DNA by multiplex PCR. Extracted genomic DNA from each cell subset was distributed evenly across all wells of several immunoSEQ 96-well plates, and each plate was treated as a replicate. For sorted subsets, 150 to 200 ng genomic DNA, equal to about 30,000 T cell genomes, was loaded into each replicate PCR. Purified libraries were quantified with a Qubit 3.0 fluorometer, sized on a Bioanalyzer 2100, and re-quantified with the KAPA Library Quantification kit. Every immunoSEQ 96-well plate was sequenced on a separate single-read 150-cycle Illumina NextSeq 550 flow cell. The original pipeline was this. Because the immunoSEQ output held only junctional sequences and lacked quality scores, the filtering could not match the filtering applied to full-length reads. To assign V/J genes and CDR3, sequences were annotated using PyIR, a Python wrapper for IgBLAST v1.9, with IMGT germline references. Reads with weak V/J assignments (E-value above 1e-6), missing CDR3, stop codons, out-of-frame junctions, or ambiguous translated residues were removed. A V3J clonotype was defined by an identical inferred V gene, J gene, and CDR3 amino acid sequence. The percentage overlap between two repertoires was calculated by dividing the number of shared unique clonotypes by the size of the smaller repertoire. Repertoire richness was assessed with RTK rarefaction, the Chao1 estimator, and Recon v2.1 estimates of unobserved clonotypes. OLGA was used to compute generation probabilities for all TCRbeta clonotypes that the gDNA method yielded from a few donors. As stored in TCRdb, this immuneACCESS dataset retains in-frame rearrangements with V and J assigned. A fraction of the clones does not appear; measured against another copy, unresolved V genes explain less than half of the discrepancy, and the remainder lacks a known reason. Clone size and V and J calls were adopted from that table, with D and trimming inferred from the DNA. The sample table records roughly 2.6 million clones; around 90% of these occur just once. Around 0.15% of the sample lies in the top ten.

The donors were healthy, HIV-negative adults who had no recently reported acute infections or vaccinations. Only Caucasian adults living in Nashville, Tennessee, USA were represented among the donors. Magnetic negative selection was used to enrich CD4+ T cells, after which naive cells were positively selected on CD45RA and the negative fraction became the memory subset. After blood collection by leukapheresis, PBMCs were isolated using Ficoll-Histopaque density gradient centrifugation and then cryopreserved in the vapor phase of liquid nitrogen. Purity and quantity of every magnetically sorted T cell population were checked by analytical flow cytometry. Genomic DNA was isolated from each sorted fraction and quantified by UV absorbance on a Nanodrop 2000c. Sequenced input: naive CD4+ T cells sorted from blood. The meaning of the sample's cell subset or site label: CD45RA+ positively selected. The source is a man between 18 and 35 years old in good health.

The bases are TGTGCCACCAGCAGAGATTCGTTAATAAATAGCTCCTATAATTCACCCCTCCACTTT. The translation is CATSRDSLINSSYNSPLHF. The chain couples TRBV15 to TRBJ1-6, with the D gene call left open. The CDR3 sequence holds 19 residues, the cysteine and phenylalanine included. Just the 57-base CDR3 DNA is kept, in frame starting at base 1. The V and J ends are trimmed by 0 bases and 0 bases, leaving 15 bases between them. The germline V gene (reference sequence) specifies LNHNV as CDR1 and YYDKDF as CDR2.